This T cell receptor beta chain is from a study of blood T cell repertoires in COVID-19. Study information: The study drew acute and convalescent COVID-19 samples from the United States, Italy and Spain.

As originally analysed: Nucleated cell number was recorded as an estimate derived from reference gene primer amplification. TCRdb's table, derived via immunoSEQ multiplex PCR, lists solely in-frame clones and lacks some. That table is the source of V, J and clone size, and D and trimming were worked out from the DNA. This sample has about 79,000 clones, with 85% to 90% found just once. The V gene lost 3 bases and the J gene lost 5 bases, with 8 bases spanning the gap. The CDR3 is 13 amino acids. Germline-derived CDR1 and CDR2 are KGHSH and LQKENI. The rearrangement joins TRBV18 to TRBJ2-1; no definite D call. The clonotype was recovered from a man in his 70s with active or convalescent COVID-19. Sequenced sample: peripheral blood. CDR3 amino acids: CASSPFRDNEQFF. CDR3 nucleotide sequence: TGTGCCAGCTCACCCTTTCGGGACAATGAGCAGTTCTTC.